This TCR beta chain emerged from a study of CD8+ T cells in alopecia areata. Looking at the study overall: The study gave treated patients oral tofacitinib at 5 to 10 mg twice daily. The study's findings and limits: The study found higher clonality in lesional than normal scalp, especially in alopecia totalis/universalis.

This CDR3 region has 14 residues. Germline CDR1 MNHEY, CDR2 SMNVEV (reference sequence). The ends were cut back, 2 bases at V and 2 bases at J, with 10 bases in the middle. Researchers took lesional scalp punch biopsies and peripheral blood from people who were alopecia areata patients. This clone was seen only a few times. Its antigen is not known. Investigators isolated RNA and reverse transcribed it into cDNA to act as the sequencing template. Sequencing used immunoSEQ multiplex PCR; TCRdb keeps in-frame clones, though not all of them. The top ten hold around 20% of the sample, which has 150,000 or so clones, approximately 49% seen once.

The chain recombines TRBV27 with TRBJ2-7, with D perhaps TRBD1 or TRBD2 (5 bases each). The sequence derives from a human donor with alopecia areata. The sample here was CD8+ T cells sorted from blood, taken at week 0. CDR3 DNA: TGTGCCAGCAGTTTAATACTGGGGGCCTACGAGCAGTACTTC. It specifies CASSLILGAYEQYF.